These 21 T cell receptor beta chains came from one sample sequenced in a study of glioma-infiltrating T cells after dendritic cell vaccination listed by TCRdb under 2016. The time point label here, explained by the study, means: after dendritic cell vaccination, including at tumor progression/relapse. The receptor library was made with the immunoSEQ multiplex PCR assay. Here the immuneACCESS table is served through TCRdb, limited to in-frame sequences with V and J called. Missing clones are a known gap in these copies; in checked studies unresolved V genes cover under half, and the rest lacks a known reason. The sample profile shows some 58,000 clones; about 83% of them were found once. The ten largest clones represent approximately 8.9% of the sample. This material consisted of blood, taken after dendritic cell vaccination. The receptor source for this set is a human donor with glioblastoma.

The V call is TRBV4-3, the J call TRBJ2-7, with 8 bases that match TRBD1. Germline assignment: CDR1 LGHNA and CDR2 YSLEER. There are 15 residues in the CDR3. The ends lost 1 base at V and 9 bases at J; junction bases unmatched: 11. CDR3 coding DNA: TGCGCCAGCAGCCAAGCTAGTGGGACAGGAGATCGGCAGTACTTC. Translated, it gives CASSQASGTGDRQYF.

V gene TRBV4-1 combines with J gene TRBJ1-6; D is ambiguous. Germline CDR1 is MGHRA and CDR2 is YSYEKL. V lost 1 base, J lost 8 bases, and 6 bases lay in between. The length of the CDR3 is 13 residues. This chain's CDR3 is CASSQAVDSPLHF. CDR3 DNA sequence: TGCGCCAGCAGCCAAGCGGTTGATTCACCCCTCCACTTT.

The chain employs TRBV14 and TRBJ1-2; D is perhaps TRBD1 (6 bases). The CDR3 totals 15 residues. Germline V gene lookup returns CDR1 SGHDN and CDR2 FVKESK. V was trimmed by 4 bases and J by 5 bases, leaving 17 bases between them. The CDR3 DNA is TGTGCCAGCAGCCCGGGTACAGGGAGATATTATGGCTACACCTTC. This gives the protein CASSPGTGRYYGYTF.

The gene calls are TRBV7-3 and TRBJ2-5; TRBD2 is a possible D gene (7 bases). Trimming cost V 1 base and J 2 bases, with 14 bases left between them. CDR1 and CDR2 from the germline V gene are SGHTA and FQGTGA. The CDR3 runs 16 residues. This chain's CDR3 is CASSLRGGSGQETQYF. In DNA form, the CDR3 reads TGTGCCAGCAGCTTAAGGGGGGGCAGCGGGCAAGAGACCCAGTACTTC.

DNA of the CDR3: TGTGCCAGCAGTCCTAGCGGGGGCCTCTACGAGCAGTACTTC. This encodes CASSPSGGLYEQYF. This chain links TRBV6-6 with TRBJ2-7; TRBD2 matches at 10 bases. This CDR3 is built from 14 residues. The germline CDR1 and CDR2 sequences are MNHNY and SVGAGI (reference sequence). With V trimmed by 5 bases and J by 3 bases, 4 bases remained unmatched.

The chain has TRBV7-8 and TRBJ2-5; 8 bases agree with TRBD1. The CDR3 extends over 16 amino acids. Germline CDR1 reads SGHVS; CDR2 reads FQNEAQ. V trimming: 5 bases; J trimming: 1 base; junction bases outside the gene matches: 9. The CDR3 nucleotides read TGTGCCAGCAGCCCAGGGGGCGGGGCCCTCCAAGAGACCCAGTACTTC. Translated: CASSPGGGALQETQYF.

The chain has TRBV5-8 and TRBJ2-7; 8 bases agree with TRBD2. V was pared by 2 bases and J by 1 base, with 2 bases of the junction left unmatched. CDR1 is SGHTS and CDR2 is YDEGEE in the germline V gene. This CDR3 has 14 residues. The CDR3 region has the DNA TGTGCCAGCAGCTTAGGCGGGGGGTCCTACGAGCAGTACTTC. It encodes CASSLGGGSYEQYF.

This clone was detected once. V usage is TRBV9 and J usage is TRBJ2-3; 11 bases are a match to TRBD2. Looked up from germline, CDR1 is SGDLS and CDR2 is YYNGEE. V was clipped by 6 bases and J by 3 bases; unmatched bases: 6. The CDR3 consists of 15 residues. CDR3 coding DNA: TGTGCCAGCACCCTTAGCGGGGGGGCGACAGATACGCAGTATTTT. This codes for CASTLSGGATDTQYF.

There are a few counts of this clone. CDR3 nucleotides: TGTGCCAGCAGTTACCCTATGAACAGGAACTACGAGCAGTACTTC. As protein: CASSYPMNRNYEQYF. This chain joins TRBV6-5 and TRBJ2-7, with D possibly matching TRBD1 (5 bases). Trimming left V 2 bases short and J 3 bases short, with 14 bases between. CDR3 length equals 15 residues. Germline assignment: CDR1 MNHEY and CDR2 SVGAGI.

In nucleotides, the CDR3 is TGCAGCGTTGTTTTTCGGGGCCGCAGGACAGCAGATACGCAGTATTTT. Encoded protein: CSVVFRGRRTADTQYF. The rearrangement links TRBV29-1 to TRBJ2-3; D possibly corresponds to TRBD1 (6 bases). The germline V and J ends were trimmed by 4 bases and 4 bases, with 21 bases remaining between them. Germline assignment: CDR1 SQVTM and CDR2 ANQGSEA. The CDR3 length is 16 residues.

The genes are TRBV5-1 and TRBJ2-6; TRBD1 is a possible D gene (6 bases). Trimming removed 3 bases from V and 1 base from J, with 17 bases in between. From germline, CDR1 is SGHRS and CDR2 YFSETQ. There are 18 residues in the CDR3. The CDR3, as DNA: TGCGCCAGCAGCTCCTCGACAGGCGGGTCGTCTGGGGCCAACGTCCTGACTTTC. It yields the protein CASSSSTGGSSGANVLTF.

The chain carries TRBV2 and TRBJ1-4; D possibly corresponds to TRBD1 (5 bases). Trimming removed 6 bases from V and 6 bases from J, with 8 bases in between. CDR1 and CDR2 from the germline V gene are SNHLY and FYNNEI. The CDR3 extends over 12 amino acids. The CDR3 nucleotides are TGTGCCAGCAGCGGCAGGGATGAAAAACTGTTTTTT. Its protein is CASSGRDEKLFF.

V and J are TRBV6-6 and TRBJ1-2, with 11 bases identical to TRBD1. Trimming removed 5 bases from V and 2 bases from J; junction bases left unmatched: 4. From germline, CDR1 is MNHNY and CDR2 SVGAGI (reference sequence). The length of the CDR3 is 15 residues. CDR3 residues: CASSPGQGANYGYTF. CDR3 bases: TGTGCCAGCAGTCCAGGACAGGGGGCCAACTATGGCTACACCTTC.

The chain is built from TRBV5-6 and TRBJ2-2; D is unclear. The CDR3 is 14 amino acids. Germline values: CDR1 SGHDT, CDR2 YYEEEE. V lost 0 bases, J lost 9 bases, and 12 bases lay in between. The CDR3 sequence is CASSLGQSYRELFF. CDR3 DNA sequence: TGTGCCAGCAGCTTGGGGCAGTCTTACCGGGAGCTGTTTTTT.

CDR3 in DNA: TGTGCCAGCAGCGTACAGGGTGGAAGTGAAAAACTGTTTTTT. Translated: CASSVQGGSEKLFF. The V call is TRBV28, the J call TRBJ1-4, with a tentative D call TRBD1 (6 bases). Trimming shortened V by 6 bases and J by 7 bases, and 15 bases separated the two germline ends. The CDR3 is made up of 14 amino acids. The germline V gene has CDR1 MDHEN and CDR2 SYDVKM.

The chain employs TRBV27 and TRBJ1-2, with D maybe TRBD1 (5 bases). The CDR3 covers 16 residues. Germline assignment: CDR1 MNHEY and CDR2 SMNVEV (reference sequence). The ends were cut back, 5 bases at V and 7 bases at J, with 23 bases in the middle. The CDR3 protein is CASSPHRGAGPLGYTF. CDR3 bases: TGTGCCAGCAGTCCACATAGGGGAGCGGGCCCTCTTGGCTACACCTTC.

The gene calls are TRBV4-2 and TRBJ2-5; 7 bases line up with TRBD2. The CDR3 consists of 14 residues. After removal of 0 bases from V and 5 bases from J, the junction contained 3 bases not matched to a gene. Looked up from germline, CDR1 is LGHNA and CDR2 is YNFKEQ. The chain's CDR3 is CASSQEPGGETQYF. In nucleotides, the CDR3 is TGTGCCAGCAGCCAAGAGCCCGGGGGGGAGACCCAGTACTTC.

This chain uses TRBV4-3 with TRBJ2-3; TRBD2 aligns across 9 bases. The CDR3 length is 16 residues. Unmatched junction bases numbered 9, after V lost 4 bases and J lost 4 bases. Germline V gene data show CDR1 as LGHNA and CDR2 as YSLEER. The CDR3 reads CASSPSGTVLADTQYF. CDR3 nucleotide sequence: TGCGCCAGCAGCCCTAGCGGGACCGTCCTTGCAGATACGCAGTATTTT.

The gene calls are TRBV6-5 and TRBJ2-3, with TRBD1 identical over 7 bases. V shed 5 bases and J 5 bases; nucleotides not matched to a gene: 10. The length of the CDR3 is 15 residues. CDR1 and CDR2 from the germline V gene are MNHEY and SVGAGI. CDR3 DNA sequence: TGTGCCAGCAGTCAAAGACAGGGTAGAGTAGATACGCAGTATTTT. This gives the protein CASSQRQGRVDTQYF.

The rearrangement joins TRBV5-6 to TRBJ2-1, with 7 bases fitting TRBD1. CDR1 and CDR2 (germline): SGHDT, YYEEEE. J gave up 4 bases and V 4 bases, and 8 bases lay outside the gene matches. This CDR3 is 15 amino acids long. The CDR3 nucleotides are TGTGCCAGCAGCACCGGGACAGAAAATTACAATGAGCAGTTCTTC. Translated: CASSTGTENYNEQFF.

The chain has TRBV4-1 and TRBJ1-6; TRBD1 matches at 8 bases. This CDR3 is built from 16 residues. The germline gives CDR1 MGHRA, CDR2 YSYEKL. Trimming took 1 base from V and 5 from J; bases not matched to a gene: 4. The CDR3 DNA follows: TGCGCCAGCAGCCAAGGTGGACAGGGCCATAATTCACCCCTCCACTTT. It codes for CASSQGGQGHNSPLHF.